A single TCR beta chain is shown here with its context. Its antigen is unidentified. The data stem from a study of response to subunit inactivated influenza vaccine. Points from the study as a whole: It was the authors' suggestion that each seasonal influenza vaccination recruits few new T cells.

Germline CDR1 and CDR2: MGHRA and YSYEKL. CDR3 length equals 14 residues. V lost 0 bases, J lost 2 bases, and 5 bases lay in between. TCRdb used MiXCR to reprocess the RT-PCR reads, holding one entry per CDR3 protein. The table has about 620,000 distinct CDR3 sequences, about 10% seen once. The receptor was isolated from a man aged 45-60 years who received an inactivated influenza vaccine. V gene TRBV4-1 combines with J gene TRBJ2-1; no clear D. The specimen comprised PBMCs from blood, sampled on the day of vaccination. Written as DNA, the CDR3 is TGCGCCAGCAGCCAAGACTGGGCCTACAATGAGCAGTTCTTC. This encodes CASSQDWAYNEQFF.